This TCR beta chain was recovered during a study of long-term antiretroviral therapy in people with HIV. Of note for this clone: Its antigen is currently unknown.

CDR1 is SQVTM, CDR2 ANQGSEA, per germline. The CDR3 is 13 residues long. Between the trimmed V and J ends, which lost 0 bases and 3 bases, there was a span of 5 bases. Survey-level immunoSEQ v3.0 assays were run. Sequenced by immunoSEQ multiplex PCR; TCRdb stores in-frame clones only, minus some. This repertoire shows around 14,000 clones, over 65% found once; its top ten account for about a fifth. Every single participant having HIV got treatment inside the United States. Overall study findings and caveats: Comparison with controls showed narrower CDR3 length ranges in HIV repertoires.

This TCR was recovered from a man aged 35 to 55 with HIV. This chain links TRBV29-1 with TRBJ1-4, with D perhaps TRBD1 (5 bases). Specimen: unsorted PBMCs, collected 1.3 years before starting antiretroviral therapy. The CDR3 sequence is CSVEDRANEKLFF. The CDR3 DNA follows: TGCAGCGTTGAAGACAGGGCTAATGAAAAACTGTTTTTT.